These T cell receptor beta chains were read from a single sample in a study of T cell responses to AZD1222 COVID-19 vaccine. Assay used: immunoSEQ multiplex PCR; TCRdb lists only in-frame clones, some missing. The sample holds more than 90,000 clones, 84% seen once. The sequencing here drew on peripheral blood, taken 28 days after the second AZD1222 dose. The origin of the receptors is an adult who received the AZD1222 COVID-19 vaccine. Both conserved end residues are part of each CDR3. D genes are given only for firm matches. The size field is filled for only some rows; it gives once, few, many or a size class.

CDR3nt,CDR3aa,j_gene,v_gene,abundance,d_gene
TGTGCCAGCAGCTCCGACAGGGATCTCCCCTACGAGCAGTACTTC,CASSSDRDLPYEQYF,TRBJ2-7,TRBV7-9,-,TRBD1
TGTGCCAGCAGCTGGGGACAGGCCAATCAGCCCCAGCATTTT,CASSWGQANQPQHF,TRBJ1-5,TRBV7-9,-,TRBD1
TGTGCCAGCGGCGGAGGGGGCACAGATACGCAGTATTTT,CASGGGGTDTQYF,TRBJ2-3,TRBV5-6,once,-
TGCAGCGTTACCCAGGGACAGAACACTGAAGCTTTCTTT,CSVTQGQNTEAFF,TRBJ1-1,TRBV29-1,-,-
TGTGCCAGTAGTGCCCGGCGGCCCTTAGCGGGGAGGGCCAAAAACATTCAGTACTTC,CASSARRPLAGRAKNIQYF,TRBJ2-4,TRBV19,-,TRBD2
TGTGCCAGCTCACCGCCCCTCGGGACAGGTGGGTCCTACAATGAGCAGTTCTTC,CASSPPLGTGGSYNEQFF,TRBJ2-1,TRBV18,-,TRBD1
TGTGCCAGCAGCCAGTCGGTAGGGGTGGATGGCTACACCTTC,CASSQSVGVDGYTF,TRBJ1-2,TRBV14,-,-
TGTGCCAGCAGCCGAGGGGGCCGGGGAGGGCAGGCCAACGTCCTGACTTTC,CASSRGGRGGQANVLTF,TRBJ2-6,TRBV7-9,-,-
TGTGCCAGCAGTTCCCAGAACCACTATGGCTACACCTTC,CASSSQNHYGYTF,TRBJ1-2,TRBV27,-,-
TGTGCCAGCAGCCAGGACAGGATCAATCAGCCCCAGCATTTT,CASSQDRINQPQHF,TRBJ1-5,TRBV7-2,-,TRBD1
TGTGCCAGCAGTGAGGGGCAGACCTCTGGAAACACCATATATTTT,CASSEGQTSGNTIYF,TRBJ1-3,TRBV2,-,-
TGTGCCAGCAGTTTAAGGGCACGGGGAAACACTGAAGCTTTCTTT,CASSLRARGNTEAFF,TRBJ1-1,TRBV27,-,-
TGTGCCAGCAGCTTACAACAGTCCTACACTGAAGCTTTCTTT,CASSLQQSYTEAFF,TRBJ1-1,TRBV11-2,-,-